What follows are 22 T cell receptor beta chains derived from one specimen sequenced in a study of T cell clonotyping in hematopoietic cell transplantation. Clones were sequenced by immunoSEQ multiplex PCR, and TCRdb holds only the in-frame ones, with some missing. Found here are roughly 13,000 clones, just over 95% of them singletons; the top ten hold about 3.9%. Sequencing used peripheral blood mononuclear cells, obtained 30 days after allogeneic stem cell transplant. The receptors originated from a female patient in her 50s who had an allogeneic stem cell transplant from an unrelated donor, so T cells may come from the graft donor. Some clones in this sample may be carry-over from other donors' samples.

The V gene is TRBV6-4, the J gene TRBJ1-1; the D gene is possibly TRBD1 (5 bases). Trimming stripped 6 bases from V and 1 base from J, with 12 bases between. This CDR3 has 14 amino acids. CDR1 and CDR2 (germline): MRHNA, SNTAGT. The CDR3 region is CASRAGSANTEAFF. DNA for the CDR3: TGTGCCAGCAGGGCAGGGAGTGCGAACACTGAAGCTTTCTTT.

CDR3 in DNA: TGTGCCAGCAGTGACCCTTCGGGTGGGGCCAACGTCCTGACTTTC. The encoded protein is CASSDPSGGANVLTF. This rearrangement joins TRBV6-4 to TRBJ2-6; D gene unclear. V lost 2 bases and J 3 bases, leaving 8 bases between the germline ends. This CDR3 spans 15 amino acids. Germline-derived CDR1 and CDR2 are MRHNA and SNTAGT.

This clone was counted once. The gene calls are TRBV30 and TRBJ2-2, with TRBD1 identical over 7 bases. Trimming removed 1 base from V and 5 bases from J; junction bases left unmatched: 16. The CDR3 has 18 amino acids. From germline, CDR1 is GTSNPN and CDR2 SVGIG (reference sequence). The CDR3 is CAWSDPPRQGRWTGELFF. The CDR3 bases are TGTGCCTGGAGTGACCCCCCCCGACAGGGACGGTGGACCGGGGAGCTGTTTTTT.

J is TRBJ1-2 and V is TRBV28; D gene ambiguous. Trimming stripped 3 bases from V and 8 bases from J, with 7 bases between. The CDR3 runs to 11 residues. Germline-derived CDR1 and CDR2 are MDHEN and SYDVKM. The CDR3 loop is CASSFDRGYTF. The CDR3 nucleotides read TGTGCCAGCAGTTTTGACCGAGGCTACACCTTC.

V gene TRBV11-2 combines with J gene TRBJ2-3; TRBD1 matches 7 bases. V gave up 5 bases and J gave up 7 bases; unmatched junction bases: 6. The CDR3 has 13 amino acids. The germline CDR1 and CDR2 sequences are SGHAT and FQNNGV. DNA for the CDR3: TGTGCCAGCAGCCCGGGACAGCCGCATACGCAGTATTTT. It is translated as CASSPGQPHTQYF.

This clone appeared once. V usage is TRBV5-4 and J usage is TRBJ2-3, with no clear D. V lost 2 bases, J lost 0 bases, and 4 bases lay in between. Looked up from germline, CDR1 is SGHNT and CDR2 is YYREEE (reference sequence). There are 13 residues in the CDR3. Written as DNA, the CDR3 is TGTGCCAGCAGCTTTTTGAGCACAGATACGCAGTATTTT. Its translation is CASSFLSTDTQYF.

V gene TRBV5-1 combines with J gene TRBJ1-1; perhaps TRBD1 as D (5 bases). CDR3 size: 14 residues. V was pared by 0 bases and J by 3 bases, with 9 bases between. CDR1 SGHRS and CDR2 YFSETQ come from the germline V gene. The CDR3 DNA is TGCGCCAGCAGCTTGGGGCGAGGGGACACTGAAGCTTTCTTT. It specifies CASSLGRGDTEAFF.

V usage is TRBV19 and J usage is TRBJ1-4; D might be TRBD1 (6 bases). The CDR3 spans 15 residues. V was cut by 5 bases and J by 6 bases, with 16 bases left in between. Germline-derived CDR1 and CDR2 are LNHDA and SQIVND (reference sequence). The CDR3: CASSSNSGGDEKLFF. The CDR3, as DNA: TGTGCCAGTAGTTCTAACAGTGGGGGCGATGAAAAACTGTTTTTT.

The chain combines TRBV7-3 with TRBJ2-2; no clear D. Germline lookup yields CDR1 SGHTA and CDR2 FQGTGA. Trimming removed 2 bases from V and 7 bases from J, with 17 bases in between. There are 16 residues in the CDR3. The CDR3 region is CASSLYQHPQGGELFF. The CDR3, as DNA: TGTGCCAGCAGCTTATATCAGCACCCCCAAGGCGGGGAGCTGTTTTTT.

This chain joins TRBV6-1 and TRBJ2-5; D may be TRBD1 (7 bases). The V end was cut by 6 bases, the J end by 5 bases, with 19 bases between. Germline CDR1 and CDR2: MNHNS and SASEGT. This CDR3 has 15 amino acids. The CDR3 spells CASSEAQGGGETQYF. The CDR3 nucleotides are TGTGCCAGCAGCGAGGCGCAGGGGGGCGGGGAGACCCAGTACTTC.

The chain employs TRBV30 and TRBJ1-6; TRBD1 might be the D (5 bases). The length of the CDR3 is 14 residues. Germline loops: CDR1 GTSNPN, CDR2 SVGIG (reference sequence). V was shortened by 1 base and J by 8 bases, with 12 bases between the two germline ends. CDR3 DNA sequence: TGTGCCTGGAGTGCACGGGGCGCAGATTCACCCCTCCACTTT. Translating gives CAWSARGADSPLHF.

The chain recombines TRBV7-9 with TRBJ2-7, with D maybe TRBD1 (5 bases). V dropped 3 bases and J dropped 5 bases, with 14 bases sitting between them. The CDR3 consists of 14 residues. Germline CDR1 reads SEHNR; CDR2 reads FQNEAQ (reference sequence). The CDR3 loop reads CASSFSGLLDEQYF. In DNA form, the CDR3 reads TGTGCCAGCAGCTTTTCAGGGCTGTTAGACGAGCAGTACTTC.

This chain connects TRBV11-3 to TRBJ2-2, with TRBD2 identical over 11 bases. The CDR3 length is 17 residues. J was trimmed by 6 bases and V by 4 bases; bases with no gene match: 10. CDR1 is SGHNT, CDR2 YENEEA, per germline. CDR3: CASSYQNSGGAPGELFF. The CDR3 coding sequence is TGTGCCAGCAGCTACCAGAATAGCGGGGGGGCCCCCGGGGAGCTGTTTTTT.

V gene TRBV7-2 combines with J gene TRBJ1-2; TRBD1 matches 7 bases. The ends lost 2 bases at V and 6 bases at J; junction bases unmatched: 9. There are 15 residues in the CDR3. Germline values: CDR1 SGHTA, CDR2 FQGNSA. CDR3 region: CASSLKTGQRNGYTF. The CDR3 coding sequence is TGTGCCAGCAGCTTAAAAACGGGACAGAGGAATGGCTACACCTTC. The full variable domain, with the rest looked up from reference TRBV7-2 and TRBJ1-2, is GAGVSQSPSNKVTEKGKDVELRCDPISGHTALYWYRQSLGQGLEFLIYFQGNSAPDKSGLPSDRFSAERTGGSVSTLTIQRTQQEDSAVYLCASSLKTGQRNGYTFGSGTRLTVV.

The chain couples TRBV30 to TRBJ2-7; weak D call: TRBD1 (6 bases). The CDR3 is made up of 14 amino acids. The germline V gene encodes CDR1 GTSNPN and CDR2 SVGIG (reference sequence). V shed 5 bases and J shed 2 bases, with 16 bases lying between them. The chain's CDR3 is CAWGGSPLAYEQYF. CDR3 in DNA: TGTGCCTGGGGGGGCAGCCCATTAGCCTACGAGCAGTACTTC.

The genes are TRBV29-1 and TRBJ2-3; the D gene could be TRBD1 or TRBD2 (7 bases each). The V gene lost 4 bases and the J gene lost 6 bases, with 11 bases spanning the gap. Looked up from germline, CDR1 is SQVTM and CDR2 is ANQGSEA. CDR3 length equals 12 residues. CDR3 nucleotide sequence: TGCAGCGTTGGACAGGGAGGGGATACGCAGTATTTT. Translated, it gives CSVGQGGDTQYF.

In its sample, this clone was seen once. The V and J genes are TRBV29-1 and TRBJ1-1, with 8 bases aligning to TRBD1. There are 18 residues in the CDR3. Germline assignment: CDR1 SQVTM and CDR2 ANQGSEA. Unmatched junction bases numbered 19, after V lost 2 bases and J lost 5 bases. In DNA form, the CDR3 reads TGCAGCGTTGAAATAGGGACCTATATCGGACAGGGAAGGACTGAAGCTTTCTTT. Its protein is CSVEIGTYIGQGRTEAFF.

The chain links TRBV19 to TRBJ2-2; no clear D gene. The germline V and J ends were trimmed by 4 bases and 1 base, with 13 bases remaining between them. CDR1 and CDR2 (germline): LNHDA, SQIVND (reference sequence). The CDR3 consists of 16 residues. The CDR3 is CASSTYGPMNTGELFF. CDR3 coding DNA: TGTGCCAGTAGTACATACGGGCCTATGAACACCGGGGAGCTGTTTTTT.

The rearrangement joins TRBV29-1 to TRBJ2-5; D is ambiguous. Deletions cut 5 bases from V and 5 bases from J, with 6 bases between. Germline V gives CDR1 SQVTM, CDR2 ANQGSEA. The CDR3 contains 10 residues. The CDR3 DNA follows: TGCAGCGTTTCCGTGGAGACCCAGTACTTC. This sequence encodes CSVSVETQYF.

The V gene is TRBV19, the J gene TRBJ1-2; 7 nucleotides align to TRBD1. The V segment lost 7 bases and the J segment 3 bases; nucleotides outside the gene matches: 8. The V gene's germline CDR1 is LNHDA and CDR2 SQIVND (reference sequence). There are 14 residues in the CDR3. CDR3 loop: CASNPTGVYYGYTF. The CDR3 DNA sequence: TGTGCCAGTAATCCTACAGGGGTATACTATGGCTACACCTTC.

CDR3 DNA sequence: TGCGCCAGCAGCCAAGGGCAGGCGGTCTATGGCTACACCTTC. It translates to CASSQGQAVYGYTF. This rearrangement joins TRBV4-1 to TRBJ1-2; D unclear. V dropped 1 base and J dropped 4 bases, with 10 bases sitting between them. Germline-derived CDR1 and CDR2 are MGHRA and YSYEKL. The CDR3 has 14 residues.

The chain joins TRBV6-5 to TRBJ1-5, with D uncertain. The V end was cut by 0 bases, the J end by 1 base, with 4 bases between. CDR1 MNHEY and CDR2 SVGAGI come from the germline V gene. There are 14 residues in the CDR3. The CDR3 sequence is CASSYSGSNQPQHF. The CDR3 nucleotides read TGTGCCAGCAGTTACTCGGGGAGCAATCAGCCCCAGCATTTT.